This paragraph covers one T cell receptor beta chain sequence. What it binds is unknown. The entry originates in a study of beta chain features in type 1 diabetes. Staining for CD45RO/CCR7/CD25/CD127/CD95/CD27 allowed sorting of CD4+ naive, central memory, regulatory and stem cell-like memory cells. Notes on the study in general: Insertions were fewer and deletions more numerous at VDJ junctions in type 1 diabetes patients. Researchers report that Type 1 diabetes patients had moderately but significantly shorter TCRB CDR3s across all four CD4+ subsets. In these data, an HLA type influence on TCRB rearrangement remained unresolved. Across patients, naive, central memory and Treg TCRB repertoires exhibited apparently greater similarity than was observed across healthy donors.

The V gene's germline CDR1 is SNHLY and CDR2 FYNNEI. This CDR3 is 15 amino acids long. Trimming took off 9 bases at V and 0 bases at J, with 15 bases between the two ends. Expressed TCRB transcripts were sequenced because the entire RNA isolate underwent reverse transcription. Sequencing used immunoSEQ multiplex PCR; TCRdb keeps in-frame clones, though not all of them. The table lists 150,000 to 200,000 clones, roughly 60% of them singletons. The TCR comes from a man between 25 and 39 years old with type 1 diabetes. The sequenced sample consisted of naive CD4+ T cells from blood. The V and J genes are TRBV2 and TRBJ1-5, with a possible D match to TRBD1 (6 bases). CDR3 in DNA: TGTGCCAGTCAAGAGGGCAGGGGTAGCAATCAGCCCCAGCATTTT. Translating gives CASQEGRGSNQPQHF.